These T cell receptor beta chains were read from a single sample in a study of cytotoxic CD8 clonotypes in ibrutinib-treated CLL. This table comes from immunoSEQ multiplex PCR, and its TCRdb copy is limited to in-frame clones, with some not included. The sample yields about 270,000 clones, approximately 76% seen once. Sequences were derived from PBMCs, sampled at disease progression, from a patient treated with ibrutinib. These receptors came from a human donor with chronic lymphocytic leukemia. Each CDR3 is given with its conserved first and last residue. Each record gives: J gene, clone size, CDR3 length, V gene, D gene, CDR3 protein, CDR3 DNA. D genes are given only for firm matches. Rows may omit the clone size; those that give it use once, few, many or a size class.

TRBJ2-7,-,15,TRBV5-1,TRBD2,CASSLTSGARYEQYF,TGCGCCAGCAGCTTGACTAGCGGAGCTCGATACGAGCAGTACTTC
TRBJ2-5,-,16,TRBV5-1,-,CASRRLWGGLGETQYF,TGCGCCAGCAGACGTTTGTGGGGGGGCTTGGGAGAGACCCAGTACTTC
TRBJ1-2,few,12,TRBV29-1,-,CSVDRGVYGYTF,TGCAGCGTTGACAGGGGCGTCTATGGCTACACCTTC
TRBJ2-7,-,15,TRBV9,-,CASSVAGGPFYEQYF,TGTGCCAGCAGCGTAGCCGGCGGACCTTTCTACGAGCAGTACTTC
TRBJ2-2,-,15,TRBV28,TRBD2,CASTGGLMPTGELFF,TGTGCCAGCACGGGGGGACTGATGCCAACCGGGGAGCTGTTTTTT
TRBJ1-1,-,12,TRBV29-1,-,CSVRRGYTEAFF,TGCAGCGTGCGACGAGGGTATACTGAAGCTTTCTTT
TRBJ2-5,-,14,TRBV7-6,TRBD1,CASQYRGPQETQYF,TGTGCCAGCCAGTACAGGGGCCCCCAAGAGACCCAGTACTTC
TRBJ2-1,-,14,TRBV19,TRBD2,CASSITSGQNEQFF,TGTGCCAGTAGTATAACTAGCGGACAAAATGAGCAGTTCTTC
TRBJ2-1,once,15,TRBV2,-,CASSGGGRSSNEQFF,TGTGCCAGCAGTGGTGGGGGCCGGTCCTCCAATGAGCAGTTCTTC
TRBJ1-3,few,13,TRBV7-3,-,CASSGELGNTIYF,TGTGCCAGCAGCGGGGAACTAGGAAACACCATATATTTT
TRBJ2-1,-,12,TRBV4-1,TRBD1,CASSQGGRGPFF,TGCGCCAGCAGCCAAGGAGGCAGGGGGCCGTTCTTC
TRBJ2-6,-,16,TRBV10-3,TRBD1,CAISDGDRSGANVLTF,TGTGCCATCAGTGACGGGGACAGGTCTGGGGCCAACGTCCTGACTTTC
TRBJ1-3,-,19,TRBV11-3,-,CASSLGLASNNQSGNTIYF,TGTGCCAGCAGCTTAGGGTTGGCGTCCAACAACCAATCTGGAAACACCATATATTTT
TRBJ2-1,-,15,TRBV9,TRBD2,CASSVDGLAGVEQFF,TGTGCCAGCAGCGTAGATGGGCTAGCGGGAGTAGAGCAGTTCTTC
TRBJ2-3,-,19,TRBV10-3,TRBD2,CAISESYITSGASTDTQYF,TGTGCCATCAGTGAGTCCTATATTACTAGCGGGGCTAGCACAGATACGCAGTATTTT
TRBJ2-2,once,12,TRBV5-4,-,CASSSDTGELFF,TGTGCCAGCAGCTCAGACACCGGGGAGCTGTTTTTT
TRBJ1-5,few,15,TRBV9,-,CASSPGQFSNQPQHF,TGTGCCAGCAGCCCCGGACAGTTTAGCAATCAGCCCCAGCATTTT
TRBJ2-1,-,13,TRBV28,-,CASSYGAWNEQFF,TGTGCCAGCAGTTATGGGGCTTGGAATGAGCAGTTCTTC
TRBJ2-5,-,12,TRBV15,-,CATGGSVETQYF,TGTGCCACCGGGGGGTCGGTGGAGACCCAGTACTTC
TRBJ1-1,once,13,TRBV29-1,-,CSAEGQGNTEAFF,TGCAGCGCCGAGGGGCAGGGGAACACTGAAGCTTTCTTT
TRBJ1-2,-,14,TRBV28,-,CASSLSGRGYGYTF,TGTGCCAGCAGTTTATCCGGCAGGGGTTATGGCTACACCTTC
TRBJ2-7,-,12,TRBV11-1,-,CASSLTGSEQYF,TGTGCCAGCAGCTTAACAGGGAGCGAGCAGTACTTC
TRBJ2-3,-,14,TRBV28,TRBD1,CASSLRQGGDTQYF,TGTGCCAGCAGTCTCCGACAGGGGGGCGATACGCAGTATTTT
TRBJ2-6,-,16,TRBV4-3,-,CASKREAGTGANVLTF,TGCGCCAGCAAAAGAGAGGCGGGGACAGGGGCCAACGTCCTGACTTTC
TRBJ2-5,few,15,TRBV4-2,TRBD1,CASSHDDRGQETQYF,TGTGCCAGCAGCCATGATGACAGGGGTCAAGAGACCCAGTACTTC
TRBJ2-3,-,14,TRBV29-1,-,CSVRPGRSTDTQYF,TGCAGCGTCCGGCCCGGGCGGAGCACAGATACGCAGTATTTT
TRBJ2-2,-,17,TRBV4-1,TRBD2,CASTTSGLAGNTGELFF,TGCGCCAGCACCACTTCGGGACTAGCGGGGAACACCGGGGAGCTGTTTTTT
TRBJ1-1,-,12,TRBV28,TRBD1,CATRTGNTEAFF,TGTGCCACAAGGACAGGGAACACTGAAGCTTTCTTT
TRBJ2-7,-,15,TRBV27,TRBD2,CASLTRLAGSYEQYF,TGTGCCAGCTTGACACGACTAGCGGGGTCCTACGAGCAGTACTTC
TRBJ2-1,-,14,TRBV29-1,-,CSVGSRVAYNEQFF,TGCAGCGTTGGTTCCAGGGTGGCCTACAATGAGCAGTTCTTC
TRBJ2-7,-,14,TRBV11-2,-,CASSRRQERYEQYF,TGTGCCAGCAGCCGACGACAGGAGAGATACGAGCAGTACTTC
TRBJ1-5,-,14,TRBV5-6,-,CASSLGQNNQPQHF,TGTGCCAGCAGCTTGGGACAGAACAATCAGCCCCAGCATTTT
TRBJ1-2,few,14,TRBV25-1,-,CASKNPGSRGGYTF,TGTGCCAGCAAAAACCCAGGGAGCAGGGGTGGCTACACCTTC
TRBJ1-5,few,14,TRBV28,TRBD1,CASSRQGLNQPQHF,TGTGCCAGCAGTAGACAGGGTCTCAATCAGCCCCAGCATTTT
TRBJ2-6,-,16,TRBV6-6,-,CASSYSRSSGANVLTF,TGTGCCAGCAGTTACTCGCGAAGCTCTGGGGCCAACGTCCTGACTTTC
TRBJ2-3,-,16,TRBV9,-,CASTPWAARGTDTQYF,TGTGCCAGCACCCCCTGGGCAGCGCGGGGCACAGATACGCAGTATTTT
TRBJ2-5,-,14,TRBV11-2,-,CASRFVGVGETQYF,TGTGCCAGCAGATTCGTTGGGGTCGGAGAGACCCAGTACTTC
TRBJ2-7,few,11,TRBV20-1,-,CSASVHWGQYF,TGCAGTGCTAGCGTCCATTGGGGGCAGTACTTC
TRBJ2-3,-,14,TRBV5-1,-,CASSLYRPRDTQYF,TGCGCCAGCAGCTTGTACCGTCCGCGGGATACGCAGTATTTT
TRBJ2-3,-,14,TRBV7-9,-,CASSLRGNADTQYF,TGTGCCAGCAGCTTAAGGGGGAACGCAGATACGCAGTATTTT
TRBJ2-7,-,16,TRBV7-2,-,CASSLSGIGLPYEQYF,TGTGCCAGCAGCTTATCAGGGATTGGTCTACCCTACGAGCAGTACTTC
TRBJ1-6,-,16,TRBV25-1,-,CASSVPQSSYNSPLHF,TGTGCCAGCAGTGTACCCCAAAGCTCCTATAATTCACCCCTCCACTTT
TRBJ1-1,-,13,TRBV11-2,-,CASSLGGERQAFF,TGTGCCAGCAGCTTAGGAGGGGAACGTCAAGCTTTCTTT
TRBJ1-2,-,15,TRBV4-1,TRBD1,CASSQPKTGDYGYTF,TGCGCCAGCAGCCAACCTAAGACAGGGGACTATGGCTACACCTTC
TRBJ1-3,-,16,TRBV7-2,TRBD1,CASSWDRGITGNTIYF,TGTGCCAGCAGCTGGGACAGGGGTATAACTGGAAACACCATATATTTT
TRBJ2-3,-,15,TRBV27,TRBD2,CASSLRGRYADTQYF,TGTGCCAGCAGTTTACGCGGGAGATACGCAGATACGCAGTATTTT
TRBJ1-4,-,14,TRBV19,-,CASSILGVGEKLFF,TGTGCCAGTAGTATCCTAGGGGTTGGAGAAAAACTGTTTTTT
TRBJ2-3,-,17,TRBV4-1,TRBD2,CASSQDQRGGSTDTQYF,TGCGCCAGCAGCCAAGATCAGCGGGGGGGCAGCACAGATACGCAGTATTTT
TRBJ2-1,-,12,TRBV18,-,CASSPLLPEQFF,TGTGCCAGCTCACCCCTGCTTCCAGAGCAGTTCTTC
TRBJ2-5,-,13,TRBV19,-,CASSDIKTETQYF,TGTGCCAGTAGTGACATTAAAACAGAGACCCAGTACTTC
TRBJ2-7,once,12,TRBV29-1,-,CSVVERSYEQYF,TGCAGCGTTGTAGAGCGCAGCTACGAGCAGTACTTC
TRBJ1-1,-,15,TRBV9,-,CASSVVGRMNTEAFF,TGTGCCAGCAGCGTAGTGGGGCGGATGAACACTGAAGCTTTCTTT
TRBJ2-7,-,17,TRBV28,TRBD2,CASSLPGLAGVSYEQYF,TGTGCCAGCAGTTTACCGGGACTAGCGGGAGTATCCTACGAGCAGTACTTC
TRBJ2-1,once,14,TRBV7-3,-,CASSWTESNNEQFF,TGTGCCAGCAGCTGGACAGAGTCCAACAATGAGCAGTTCTTC